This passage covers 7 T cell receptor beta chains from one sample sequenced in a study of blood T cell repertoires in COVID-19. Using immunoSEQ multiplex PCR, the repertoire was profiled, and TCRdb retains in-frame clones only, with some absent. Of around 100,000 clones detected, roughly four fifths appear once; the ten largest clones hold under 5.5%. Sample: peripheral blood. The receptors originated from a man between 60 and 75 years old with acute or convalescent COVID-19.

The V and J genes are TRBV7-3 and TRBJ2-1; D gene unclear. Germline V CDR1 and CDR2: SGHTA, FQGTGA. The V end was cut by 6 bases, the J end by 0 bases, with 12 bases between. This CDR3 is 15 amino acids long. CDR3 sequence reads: CASSLHSASYNEQFF. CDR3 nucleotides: TGTGCCAGCAGTCTTCACTCCGCCTCCTACAATGAGCAGTTCTTC.

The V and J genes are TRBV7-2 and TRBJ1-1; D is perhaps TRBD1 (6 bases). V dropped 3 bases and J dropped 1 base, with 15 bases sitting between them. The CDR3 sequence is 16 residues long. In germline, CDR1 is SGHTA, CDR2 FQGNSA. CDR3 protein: CASSFSGTPENTEAFF. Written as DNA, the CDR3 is TGTGCCAGCAGCTTTAGCGGGACACCCGAGAACACTGAAGCTTTCTTT.

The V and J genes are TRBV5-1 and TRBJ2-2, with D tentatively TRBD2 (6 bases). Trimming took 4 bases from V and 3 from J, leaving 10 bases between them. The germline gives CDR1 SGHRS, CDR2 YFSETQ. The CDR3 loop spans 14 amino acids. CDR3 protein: CASSPEGDTGELFF. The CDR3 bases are TGCGCCAGCAGCCCGGAGGGTGACACCGGGGAGCTGTTTTTT.

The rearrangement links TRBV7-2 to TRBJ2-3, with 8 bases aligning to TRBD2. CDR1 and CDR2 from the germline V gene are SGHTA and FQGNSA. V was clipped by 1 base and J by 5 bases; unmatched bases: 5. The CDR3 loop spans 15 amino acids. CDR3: CASSLVSGGGDTQYF. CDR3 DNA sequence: TGTGCCAGCAGCTTAGTGAGCGGGGGCGGAGATACGCAGTATTTT.

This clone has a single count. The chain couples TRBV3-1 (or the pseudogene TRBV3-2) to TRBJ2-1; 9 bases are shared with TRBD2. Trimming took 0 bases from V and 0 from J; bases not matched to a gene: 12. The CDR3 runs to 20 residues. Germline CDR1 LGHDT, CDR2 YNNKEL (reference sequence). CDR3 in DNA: TGTGCCAGCAGCCAAGATAGGAGCGGGAGGAGAGTAAGCTCCTACAATGAGCAGTTCTTC. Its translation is CASSQDRSGRRVSSYNEQFF.

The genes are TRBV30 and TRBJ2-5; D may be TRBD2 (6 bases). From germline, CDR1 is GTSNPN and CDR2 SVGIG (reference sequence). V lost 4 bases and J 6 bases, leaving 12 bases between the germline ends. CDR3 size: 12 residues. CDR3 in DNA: TGTGCCTGGAAGGTGGGGGGAAAGACCCAGTACTTC. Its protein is CAWKVGGKTQYF.

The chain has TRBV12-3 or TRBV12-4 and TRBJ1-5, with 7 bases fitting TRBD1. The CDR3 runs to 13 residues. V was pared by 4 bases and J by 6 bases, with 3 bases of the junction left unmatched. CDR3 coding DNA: TGTGCCAGCAGTTCAGGGGGATTTCAGCCCCAGCATTTT. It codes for CASSSGGFQPQHF.